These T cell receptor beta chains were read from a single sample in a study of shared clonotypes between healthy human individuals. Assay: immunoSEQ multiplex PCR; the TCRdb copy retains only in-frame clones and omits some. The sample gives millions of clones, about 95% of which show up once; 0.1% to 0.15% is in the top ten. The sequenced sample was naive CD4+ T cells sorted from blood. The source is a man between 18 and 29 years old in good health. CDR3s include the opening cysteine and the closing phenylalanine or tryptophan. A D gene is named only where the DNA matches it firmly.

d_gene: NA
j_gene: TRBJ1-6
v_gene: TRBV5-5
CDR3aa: CASSLNRNSPLHF

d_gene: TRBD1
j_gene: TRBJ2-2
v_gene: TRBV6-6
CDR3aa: CASSFGQGNTGELFF

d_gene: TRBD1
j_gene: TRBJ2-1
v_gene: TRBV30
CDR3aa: CASQQGASYNEQFF

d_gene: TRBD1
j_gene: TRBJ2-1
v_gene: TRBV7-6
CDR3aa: CASSTPGTGEQFF

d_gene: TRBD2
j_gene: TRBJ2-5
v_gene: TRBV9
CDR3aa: CASRASGQETQYF

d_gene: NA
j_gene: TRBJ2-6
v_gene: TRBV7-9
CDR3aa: CASSTSPSGANVLTF

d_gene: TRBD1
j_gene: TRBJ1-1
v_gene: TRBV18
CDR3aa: CASSPGTGAFF

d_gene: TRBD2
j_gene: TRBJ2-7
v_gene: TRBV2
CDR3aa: CASRGLAGVTYEQYF

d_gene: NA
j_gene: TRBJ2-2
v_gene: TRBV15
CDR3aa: CATSSQGSNTGELFF

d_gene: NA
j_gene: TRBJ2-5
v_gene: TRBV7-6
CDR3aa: CASSPPGGLSKTQYF

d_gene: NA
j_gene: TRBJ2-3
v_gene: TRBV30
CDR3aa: CAWSVSRRTDTQYF

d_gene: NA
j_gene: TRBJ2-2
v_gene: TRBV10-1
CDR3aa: CASSDPGAPNTGELFF

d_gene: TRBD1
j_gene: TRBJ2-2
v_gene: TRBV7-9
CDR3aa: CASSLRTGALTGELFF

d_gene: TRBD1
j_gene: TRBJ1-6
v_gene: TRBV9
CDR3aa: CASSASSGTGNSPLHF

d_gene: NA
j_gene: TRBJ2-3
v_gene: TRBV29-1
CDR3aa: CSGGSSDTDTQYF

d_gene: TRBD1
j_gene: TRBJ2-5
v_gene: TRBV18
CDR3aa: CASSPTGSRETQYF

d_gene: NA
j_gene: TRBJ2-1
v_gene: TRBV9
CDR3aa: CASSPISPPRDEQFF

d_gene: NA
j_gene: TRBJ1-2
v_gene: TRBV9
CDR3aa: CASSAVNYGYTF

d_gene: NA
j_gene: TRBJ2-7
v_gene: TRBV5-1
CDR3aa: CASSRDISYEQYF

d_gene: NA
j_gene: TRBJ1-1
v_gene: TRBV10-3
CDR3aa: CAISVRQGGHEEAFF

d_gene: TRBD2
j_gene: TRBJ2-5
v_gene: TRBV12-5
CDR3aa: CASGLPRPGLAGDTQYF

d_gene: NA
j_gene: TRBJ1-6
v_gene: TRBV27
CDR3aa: CATSPAREFEPLHF

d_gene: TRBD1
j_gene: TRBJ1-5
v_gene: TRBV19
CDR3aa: CASSMLTGGYQPQHF

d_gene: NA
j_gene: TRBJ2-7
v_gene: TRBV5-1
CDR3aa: CASSLPSGLEQYF

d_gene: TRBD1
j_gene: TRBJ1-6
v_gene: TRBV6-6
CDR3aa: CASSSSQGGSPLHF

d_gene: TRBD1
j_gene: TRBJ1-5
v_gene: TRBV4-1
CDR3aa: CASSRPGTGEQPQHF

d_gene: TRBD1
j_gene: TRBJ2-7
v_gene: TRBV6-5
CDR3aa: CASSLKGARAGEQYF

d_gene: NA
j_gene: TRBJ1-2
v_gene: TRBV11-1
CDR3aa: CASSQPGQTNYGYTF

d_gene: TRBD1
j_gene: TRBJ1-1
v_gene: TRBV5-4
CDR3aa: CASSYYRQGIAFF

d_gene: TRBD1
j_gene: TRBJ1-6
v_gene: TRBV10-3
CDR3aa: CAIRLGQEQLSPLHF

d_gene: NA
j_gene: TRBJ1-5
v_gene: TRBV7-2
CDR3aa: CASSLGGGGQPQHF

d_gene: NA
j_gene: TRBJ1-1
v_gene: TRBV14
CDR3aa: CASSQGVSEAFF

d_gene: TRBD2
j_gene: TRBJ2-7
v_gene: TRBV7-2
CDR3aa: CASSLIASGYEQYF

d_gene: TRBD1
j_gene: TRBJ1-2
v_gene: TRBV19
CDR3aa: CASTPDRAGYGYTF

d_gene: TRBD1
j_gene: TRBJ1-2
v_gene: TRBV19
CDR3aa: CASSILYGTGNGYTF

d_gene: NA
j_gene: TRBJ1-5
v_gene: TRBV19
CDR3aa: CASHSGPDRQNQPQHF

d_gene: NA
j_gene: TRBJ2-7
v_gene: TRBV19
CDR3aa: CASSSHQSFTGTAGNEQYF

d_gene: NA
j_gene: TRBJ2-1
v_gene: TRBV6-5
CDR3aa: CASSATGTLQQFF

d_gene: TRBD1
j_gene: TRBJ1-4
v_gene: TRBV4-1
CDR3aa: CASSHEQGLGEKLFF

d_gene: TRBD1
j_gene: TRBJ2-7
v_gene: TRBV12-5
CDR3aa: CASGFGQASYEQYF

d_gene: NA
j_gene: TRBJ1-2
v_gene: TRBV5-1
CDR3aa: CASSVGGSGNYGYTF

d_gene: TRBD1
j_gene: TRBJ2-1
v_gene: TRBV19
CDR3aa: CASSRSGGPYNEQFF

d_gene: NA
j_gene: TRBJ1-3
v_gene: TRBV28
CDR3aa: CASGTNSGGEMGTIYF

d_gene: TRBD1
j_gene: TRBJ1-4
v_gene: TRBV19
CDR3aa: CASRLQGTNEKLFF

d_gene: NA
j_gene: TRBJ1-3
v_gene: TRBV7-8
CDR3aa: CASSLDGNTIYF

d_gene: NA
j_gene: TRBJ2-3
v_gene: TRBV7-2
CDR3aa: CASSPDLLTDTQYF

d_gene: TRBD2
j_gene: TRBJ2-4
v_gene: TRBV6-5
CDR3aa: CASSYSTGGNIQYF

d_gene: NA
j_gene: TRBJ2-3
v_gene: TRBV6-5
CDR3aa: CASKGGPGTQYF

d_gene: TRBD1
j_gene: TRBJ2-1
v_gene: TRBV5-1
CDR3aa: CASSPSPDRGGANEQFF

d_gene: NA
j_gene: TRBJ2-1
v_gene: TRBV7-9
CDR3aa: CASSLSVLDYNEQFF

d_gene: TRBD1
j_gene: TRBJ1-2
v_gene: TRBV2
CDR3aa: CASSEGQSLSYGYTF

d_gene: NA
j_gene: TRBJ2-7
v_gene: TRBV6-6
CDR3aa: CASSYPRGGAPYEQYF

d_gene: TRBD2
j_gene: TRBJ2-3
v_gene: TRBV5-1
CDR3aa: CASSLGTSRDTQYF

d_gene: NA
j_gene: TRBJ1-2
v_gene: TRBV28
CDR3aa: CASSRGNGYTF

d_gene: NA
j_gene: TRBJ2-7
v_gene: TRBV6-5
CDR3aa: CASSYSSQTYEQYF

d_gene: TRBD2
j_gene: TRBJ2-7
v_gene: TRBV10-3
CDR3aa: CAISESGTSYEQYF

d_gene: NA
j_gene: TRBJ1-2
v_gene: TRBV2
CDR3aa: CASSEGGAANYGYTF